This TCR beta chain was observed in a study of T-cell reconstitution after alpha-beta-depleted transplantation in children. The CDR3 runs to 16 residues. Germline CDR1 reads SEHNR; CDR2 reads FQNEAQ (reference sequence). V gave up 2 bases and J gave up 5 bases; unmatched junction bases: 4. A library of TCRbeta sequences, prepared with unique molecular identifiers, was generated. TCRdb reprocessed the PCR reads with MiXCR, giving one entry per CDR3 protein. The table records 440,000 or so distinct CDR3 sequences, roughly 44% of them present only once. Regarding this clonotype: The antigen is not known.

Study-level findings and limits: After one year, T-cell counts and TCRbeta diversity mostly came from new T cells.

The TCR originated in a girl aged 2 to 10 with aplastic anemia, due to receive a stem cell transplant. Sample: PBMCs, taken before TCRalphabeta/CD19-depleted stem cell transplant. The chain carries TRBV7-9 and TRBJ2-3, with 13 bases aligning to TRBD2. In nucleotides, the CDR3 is TGTGCCAGCAGCTTACCGGGACTAGCGGGACGAGATACGCAGTATTTT. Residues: CASSLPGLAGRDTQYF. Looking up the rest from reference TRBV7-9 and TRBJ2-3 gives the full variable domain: DTGVSQNPRHKITKRGQNVTFRCDPISEHNRLYWYRQTLGQGPEFLTYFQNEAQLEKSRLLSDRFSAERPKGSFSTLEIQRTEQGDSAMYLCASSLPGLAGRDTQYFGPGTRLTVL.